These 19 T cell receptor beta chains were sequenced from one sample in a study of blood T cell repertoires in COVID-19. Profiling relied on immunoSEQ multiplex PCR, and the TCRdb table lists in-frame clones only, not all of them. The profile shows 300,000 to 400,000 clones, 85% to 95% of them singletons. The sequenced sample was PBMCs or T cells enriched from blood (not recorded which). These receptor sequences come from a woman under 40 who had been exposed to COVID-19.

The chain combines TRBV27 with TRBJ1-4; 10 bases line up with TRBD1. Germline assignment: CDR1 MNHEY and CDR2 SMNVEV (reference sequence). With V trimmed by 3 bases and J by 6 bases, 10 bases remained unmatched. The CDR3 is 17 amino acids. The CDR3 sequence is CASSFMGDRGRDEKLFF. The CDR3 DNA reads TGTGCCAGCAGTTTTATGGGGGACAGGGGTCGGGATGAAAAACTGTTTTTT. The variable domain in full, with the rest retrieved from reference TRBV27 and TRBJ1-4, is EAQVTQNPRYLITVTGKKLTVTCSQNMNHEYMSWYRQDPGLGLRQIYYSMNVEVTDKGDVPEGYKVSRKEKRNFPLILESPSPNQTSLYFCASSFMGDRGRDEKLFFGSGTQLSVL.

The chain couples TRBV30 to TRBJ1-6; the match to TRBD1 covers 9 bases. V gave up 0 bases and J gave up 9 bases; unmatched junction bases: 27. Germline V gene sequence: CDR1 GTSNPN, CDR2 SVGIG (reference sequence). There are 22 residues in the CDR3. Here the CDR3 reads CAWSVYPAIQPPGQGPGSPLHF. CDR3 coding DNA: TGTGCCTGGAGTGTTTACCCGGCGATTCAACCGCCGGGACAGGGCCCGGGTTCACCCCTCCACTTT.

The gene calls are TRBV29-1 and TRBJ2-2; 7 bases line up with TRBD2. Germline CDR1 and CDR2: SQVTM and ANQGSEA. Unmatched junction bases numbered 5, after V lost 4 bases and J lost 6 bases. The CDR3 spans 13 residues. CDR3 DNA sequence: TGCAGCGTTGGAATTGCGGGGGCCGGGGAGCTGTTTTTT. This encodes CSVGIAGAGELFF.

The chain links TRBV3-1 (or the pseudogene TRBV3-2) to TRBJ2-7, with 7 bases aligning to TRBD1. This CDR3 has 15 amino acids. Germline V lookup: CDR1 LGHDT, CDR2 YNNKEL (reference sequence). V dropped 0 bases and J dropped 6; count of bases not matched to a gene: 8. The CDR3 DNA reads TGTGCCAGCAGCCAAGAGGGTTTAGGGGGCTGCGAGCAGTACTTC. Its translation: CASSQEGLGGCEQYF.

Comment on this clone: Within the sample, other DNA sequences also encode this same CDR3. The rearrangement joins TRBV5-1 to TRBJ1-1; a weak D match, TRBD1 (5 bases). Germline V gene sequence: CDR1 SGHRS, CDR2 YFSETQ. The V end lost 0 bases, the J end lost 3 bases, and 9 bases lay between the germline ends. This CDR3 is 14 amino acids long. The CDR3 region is CASSLVVGDTEAFF. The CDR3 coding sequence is TGCGCCAGCAGCTTGGTGGTAGGGGACACTGAAGCTTTCTTT.

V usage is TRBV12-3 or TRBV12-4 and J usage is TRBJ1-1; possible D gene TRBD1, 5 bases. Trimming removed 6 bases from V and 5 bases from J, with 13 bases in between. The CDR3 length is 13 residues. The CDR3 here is CASSPVRGTEAFF. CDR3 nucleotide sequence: TGTGCCAGCAGCCCAGTCCGGGGGACTGAAGCTTTCTTT.

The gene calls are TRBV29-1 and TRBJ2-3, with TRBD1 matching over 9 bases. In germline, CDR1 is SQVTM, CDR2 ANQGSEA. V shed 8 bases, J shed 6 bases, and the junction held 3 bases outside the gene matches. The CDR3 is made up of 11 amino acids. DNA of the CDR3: TGCAGCAAACAGGGGGCGGATACGCAGTATTTT. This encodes CSKQGADTQYF.

The DNA for the CDR3 is TGTGCCAGCAGCTTGGTTCTGGACAGCGTTAATTCACCCCTCCACTTT. It specifies CASSLVLDSVNSPLHF. The chain employs TRBV5-6 and TRBJ1-6; weak D call: TRBD1 (6 bases). The CDR3 is 16 residues long. Trimming stripped 0 bases from V and 6 bases from J, with 13 bases between. Germline V CDR1 and CDR2: SGHDT, YYEEEE.

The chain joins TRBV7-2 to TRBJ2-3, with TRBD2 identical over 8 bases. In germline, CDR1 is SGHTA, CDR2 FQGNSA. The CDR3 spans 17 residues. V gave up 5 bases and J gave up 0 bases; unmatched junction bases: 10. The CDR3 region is CASSAPRLALSTDTQYF. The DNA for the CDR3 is TGTGCCAGCAGCGCCCCAAGACTAGCGCTGAGCACAGATACGCAGTATTTT. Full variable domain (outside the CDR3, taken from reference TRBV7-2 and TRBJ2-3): GAGVSQSPSNKVTEKGKDVELRCDPISGHTALYWYRQSLGQGLEFLIYFQGNSAPDKSGLPSDRFSAERTGGSVSTLTIQRTQQEDSAVYLCASSAPRLALSTDTQYFGPGTRLTVL.

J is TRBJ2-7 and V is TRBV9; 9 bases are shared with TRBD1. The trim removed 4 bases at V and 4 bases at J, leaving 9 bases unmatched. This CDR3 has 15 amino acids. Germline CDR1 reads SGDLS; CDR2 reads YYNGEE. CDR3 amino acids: CASSPGQGVDYEQYF. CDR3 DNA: TGTGCCAGCAGCCCGGGACAGGGTGTTGATTACGAGCAGTACTTC.

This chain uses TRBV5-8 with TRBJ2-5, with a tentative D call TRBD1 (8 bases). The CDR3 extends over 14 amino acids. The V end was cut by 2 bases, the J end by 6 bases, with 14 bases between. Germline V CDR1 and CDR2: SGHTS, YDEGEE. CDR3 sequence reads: CASSFTGGGKTQYF. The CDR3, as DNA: TGTGCCAGCAGCTTTACAGGGGGGGGGAAGACCCAGTACTTC.

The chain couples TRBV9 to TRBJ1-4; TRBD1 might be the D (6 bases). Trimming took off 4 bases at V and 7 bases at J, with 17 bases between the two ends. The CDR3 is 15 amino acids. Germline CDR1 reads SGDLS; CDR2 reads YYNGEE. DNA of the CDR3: TGTGCCAGCAGCCCTCCGGCGGGGGGCCGTGAAAAACTGTTTTTT. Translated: CASSPPAGGREKLFF.

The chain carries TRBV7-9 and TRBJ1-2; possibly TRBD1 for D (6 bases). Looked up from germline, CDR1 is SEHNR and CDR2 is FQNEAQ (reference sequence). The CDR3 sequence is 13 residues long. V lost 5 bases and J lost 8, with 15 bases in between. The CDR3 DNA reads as TGTGCCAGCAGCCCCTCGGGGGGCCGAGGCTACACCTTC. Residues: CASSPSGGRGYTF.

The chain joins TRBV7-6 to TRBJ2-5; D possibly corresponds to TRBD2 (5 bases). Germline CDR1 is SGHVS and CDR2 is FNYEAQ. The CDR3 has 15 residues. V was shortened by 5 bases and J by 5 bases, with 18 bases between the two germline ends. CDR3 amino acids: CASSQRVPGGETQYF. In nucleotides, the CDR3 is TGTGCCAGCAGCCAAAGAGTTCCAGGCGGGGAGACCCAGTACTTC.

The CDR3 nucleotides read TGCGCCAGCAGCTTGGGTGGCAGGGCCTATGGCTACACCTTC. Amino acid sequence: CASSLGGRAYGYTF. The rearrangement links TRBV5-1 to TRBJ1-2; D may be TRBD1 (5 bases). Germline V CDR1 and CDR2: SGHRS, YFSETQ. V lost 0 bases and J 4 bases, leaving 10 bases between the germline ends. The CDR3 runs to 14 residues. Combining the CDR3 with reference TRBV5-1 and TRBJ1-2 gives the whole variable domain KAGVTQTPRYLIKTRGQQVTLSCSPISGHRSVSWYQQTPGQGLQFLFEYFSETQRNKGNFPGRFSGRQFSNSRSEMNVSTLELGDSALYLCASSLGGRAYGYTFGSGTRLTVV.

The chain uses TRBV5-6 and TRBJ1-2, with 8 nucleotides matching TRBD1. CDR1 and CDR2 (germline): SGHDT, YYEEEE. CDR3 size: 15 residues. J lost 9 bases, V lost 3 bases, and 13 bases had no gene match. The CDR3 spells CASSSNQGQGARYTF. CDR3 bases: TGTGCCAGCAGCTCCAACCAAGGACAGGGCGCTCGCTACACCTTC.

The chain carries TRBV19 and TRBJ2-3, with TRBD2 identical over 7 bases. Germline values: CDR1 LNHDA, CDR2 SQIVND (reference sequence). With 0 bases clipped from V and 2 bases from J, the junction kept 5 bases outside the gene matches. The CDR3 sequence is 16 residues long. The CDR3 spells CASSIDPSGLTDTQYF. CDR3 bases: TGTGCCAGTAGTATAGATCCTAGCGGCCTCACAGATACGCAGTATTTT.

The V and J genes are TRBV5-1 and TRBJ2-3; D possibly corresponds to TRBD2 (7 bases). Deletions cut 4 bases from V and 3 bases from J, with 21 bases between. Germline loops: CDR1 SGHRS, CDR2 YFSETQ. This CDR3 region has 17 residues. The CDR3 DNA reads TGCGCCAGCAGCCGCCAAAGGGGGGGGGCCTGGACAGATACGCAGTATTTT. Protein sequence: CASSRQRGGAWTDTQYF.

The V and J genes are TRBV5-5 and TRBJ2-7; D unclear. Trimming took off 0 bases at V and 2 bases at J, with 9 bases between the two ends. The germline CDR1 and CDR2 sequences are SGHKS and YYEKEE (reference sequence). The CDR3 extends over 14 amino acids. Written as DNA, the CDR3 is TGTGCCAGCAGCTTGGGAACCCAGACCTACGAGCAGTACTTC. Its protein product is CASSLGTQTYEQYF.